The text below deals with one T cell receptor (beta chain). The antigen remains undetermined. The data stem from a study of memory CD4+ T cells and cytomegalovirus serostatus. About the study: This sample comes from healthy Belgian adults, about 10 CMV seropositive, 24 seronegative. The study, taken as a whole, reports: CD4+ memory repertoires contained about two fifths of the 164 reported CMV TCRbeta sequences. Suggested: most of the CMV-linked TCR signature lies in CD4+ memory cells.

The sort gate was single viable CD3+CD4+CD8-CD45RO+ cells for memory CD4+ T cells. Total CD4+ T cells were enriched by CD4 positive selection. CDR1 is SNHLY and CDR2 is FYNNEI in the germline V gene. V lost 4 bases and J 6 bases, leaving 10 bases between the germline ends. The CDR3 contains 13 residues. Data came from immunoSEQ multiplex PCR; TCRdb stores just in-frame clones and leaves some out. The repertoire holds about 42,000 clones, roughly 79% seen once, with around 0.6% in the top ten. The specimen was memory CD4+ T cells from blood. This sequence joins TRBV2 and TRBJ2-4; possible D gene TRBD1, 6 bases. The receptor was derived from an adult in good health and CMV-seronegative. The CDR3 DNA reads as TGTGCCAGCAGTGCCGCCAGGGGAAACATTCAGTACTTC. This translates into CASSAARGNIQYF. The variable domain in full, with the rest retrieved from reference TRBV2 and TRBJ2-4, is EPEVTQTPSHQVTQMGQEVILRCVPISNHLYFYWYRQILGQKVEFLVSFYNNEISEKSEIFDDQFSVERPDGSNFTLKIRSTKLEDSAMYFCASSAARGNIQYFGAGTRLSVL.